Shown below are 21 T cell receptor beta chains from a single sample sequenced in a study of CD8 T cells in Susac syndrome. Random hexamers were used to reverse transcribe about 0.45 to 1 ug of RNA. TCRdb re-called the immunoSEQ multiplex PCR reads through MiXCR, storing one row per CDR3 protein. The sample has about 200,000 distinct CDR3 sequences; approximately 90% are singletons. Material: CD8+ T cells from PBMCs. These receptors originate from a human donor with multiple sclerosis.

This clonotype came up a few times. The chain uses TRBV10-3 and TRBJ2-7; 7 nucleotides agree with TRBD1. The CDR3 runs to 14 residues. The junction had 7 bases not matched to a gene; V was cut back by 5 bases and J by 3 bases. Germline CDR1 reads ENHRY; CDR2 reads SYGVKD. The CDR3 reads CAISSGTVNYEQYF. The CDR3 nucleotides are TGTGCCATCAGTTCCGGGACAGTGAACTACGAGCAGTACTTC.

The J gene is TRBJ2-5, the V gene TRBV3-1; TRBD2 agrees at 9 bases. V lost 7 bases and J lost 2; bases outside the gene matches: 5. There are 14 residues in the CDR3. The V gene's germline CDR1 is LGHDT and CDR2 YNNKEL (reference sequence). In nucleotides, the CDR3 is TGTGCCAGCAATCCGGGACTAGCACAAGAGACCCAGTACTTC. Its protein is CASNPGLAQETQYF.

The V and J genes are TRBV6-2 or TRBV6-3 and TRBJ2-1; D not resolved. Per the germline V gene, CDR1 is MNHEY and CDR2 is SVGEGT. Trimming removed 0 bases from V and 16 bases from J, with 13 bases in between. The CDR3 has 12 residues. Here the CDR3 reads CASSYSPIVAFF. As DNA, the CDR3 is TGTGCCAGCAGTTACTCCCCCATCGTGGCTTTCTTC.

The chain uses TRBV2 and TRBJ1-2; the D is unclear. V lost 0 bases to trimming and J lost 5 bases, with 25 bases between them. Germline values: CDR1 SNHLY, CDR2 FYNNEI. The CDR3 is 19 residues long. In DNA form, the CDR3 reads TGTGCCAGCAGTGAAGCCCCTTATGGACGCGAGGTGGTGGAATATGGCTACACCTTC. It encodes CASSEAPYGREVVEYGYTF.

This chain links TRBV7-9 with TRBJ2-1; D is ambiguous. Germline assignment: CDR1 SEHNR and CDR2 FQNEAQ (reference sequence). V was trimmed by 5 bases and J by 5 bases, leaving 10 bases between them. This CDR3 has 13 amino acids. The DNA for the CDR3 is TGTGCCAGCAGCATAAGTCTCGACAATGAGCAGTTCTTC. This gives the protein CASSISLDNEQFF. Together with reference TRBV7-9 and TRBJ2-1, the CDR3 gives the full variable domain: DTGVSQNPRHKITKRGQNVTFRCDPISEHNRLYWYRQTLGQGPEFLTYFQNEAQLEKSRLLSDRFSAERPKGSFSTLEIQRTEQGDSAMYLCASSISLDNEQFFGPGTRLTVL.

The chain has TRBV20-1 and TRBJ2-7; 7 bases line up with TRBD2. This CDR3 region has 14 residues. The germline gives CDR1 DFQATT, CDR2 SNEGSKA (reference sequence). With 0 bases clipped from V and 4 bases from J, the junction kept 6 bases outside the gene matches. This chain's CDR3 is CSARDSGGSYEQYF. DNA of the CDR3: TGCAGTGCTAGAGATTCAGGCGGGAGTTACGAGCAGTACTTC.

J is TRBJ1-2 and V is TRBV6-1; D is ambiguous. Trimming removed 8 bases from V and 4 bases from J, with 11 bases in between. Germline assignment: CDR1 MNHNS and CDR2 SASEGT. This CDR3 contains 12 residues. The DNA for the CDR3 is TGTGCCAGCGTTGGTCCATTCTATGGCTACACCTTC. It encodes CASVGPFYGYTF.

V usage is TRBV6-1 and J usage is TRBJ2-2; D not certain. Germline V gene data show CDR1 as MNHNS and CDR2 as SASEGT. The CDR3 extends over 15 amino acids. V gave up 3 bases and J gave up 5 bases, with 13 bases separating them. CDR3 sequence: CASSEVELWTGELFF. The CDR3 nucleotides read TGTGCCAGCAGTGAGGTGGAATTGTGGACCGGGGAGCTGTTTTTT.

V gene TRBV15 combines with J gene TRBJ1-5; D perhaps matches TRBD1 (6 bases). In germline, CDR1 is LNHNV, CDR2 YYDKDF (reference sequence). The CDR3 runs to 15 residues. The germline V and J ends were trimmed by 4 bases and 0 bases, with 10 bases remaining between them. This CDR3 is CATSKGQNSNQPQHF. In DNA form, the CDR3 reads TGTGCCACCAGCAAAGGACAGAATAGCAATCAGCCCCAGCATTTT. Supplemented by reference TRBV15 and TRBJ1-5, the full variable domain reads DAMVIQNPRYQVTQFGKPVTLSCSQTLNHNVMYWYQQKSSQAPKLLFHYYDKDFNNEADTPDNFQSRRPNTSFCFLDIRSPGLGDTAMYLCATSKGQNSNQPQHFGDGTRLSIL.

This chain uses TRBV6-5 with TRBJ2-1; possible D gene TRBD2, 6 bases. Looked up from germline, CDR1 is MNHEY and CDR2 is SVGAGI. The CDR3 is 15 residues long. The ends were cut back, 4 bases at V and 8 bases at J, with 18 bases in the middle. DNA for the CDR3: TGTGCCAGCAGTTCTGCTGGGACGAGGGACTATGAGCAGTTCTTC. It translates to CASSSAGTRDYEQFF.

This clonotype was recorded only once. The chain is built from TRBV28 and TRBJ2-3; D uncertain. This CDR3 spans 14 amino acids. Germline V gives CDR1 MDHEN, CDR2 SYDVKM. V was trimmed by 8 bases and J by 6 bases, leaving 18 bases between them. CDR3 in amino acids: CASRGASLLDTQYF. CDR3 in DNA: TGTGCCAGCCGTGGCGCCAGTTTGTTGGATACGCAGTATTTT.

Only one count was recorded for this clonotype. The rearrangement uses TRBV2 and TRBJ1-5; D unresolved. This CDR3 spans 14 amino acids. The V gene's germline CDR1 is SNHLY and CDR2 FYNNEI. The ends were cut back, 11 bases at V and 0 bases at J, with 14 bases in the middle. The CDR3 DNA reads TGTGCCCTACGGGGAGGCCCTAGCAATCAGCCCCAGCATTTT. Protein: CALRGGPSNQPQHF.

As DNA, the CDR3 is TGTGCCAGCAGCCAAGACGGGGGACAGACCTATGGCTACACCTTC. It encodes CASSQDGGQTYGYTF. This chain connects TRBV3-1 to TRBJ1-2, with TRBD1 identical over 7 bases. This CDR3 contains 15 residues. CDR1 LGHDT and CDR2 YNNKEL come from the germline V gene (reference sequence). V trimming: 0 bases; J trimming: 4 bases; junction bases outside the gene matches: 5.

The chain links TRBV30 to TRBJ2-1; tentative D call: TRBD2 (7 bases). Trimming took off 8 bases at V and 8 bases at J, with 22 bases between the two ends. The CDR3 is 14 amino acids. From germline, CDR1 is GTSNPN and CDR2 SVGIG (reference sequence). Here the CDR3 reads CAQGPSGPGDEQFF. CDR3 DNA: TGTGCCCAGGGGCCTAGCGGACCTGGGGATGAGCAGTTCTTC.

The sample holds one count of this clonotype. V and J are TRBV27 and TRBJ2-5, with TRBD2 as a possible D gene (6 bases). This CDR3 is 12 amino acids long. Germline lookup yields CDR1 MNHEY and CDR2 SMNVEV (reference sequence). Trimming removed 7 bases at V and 4 bases at J, with 10 bases between. The CDR3 protein is CASIGAGETQYF. Here the CDR3 DNA reads TGTGCCAGCATTGGAGCGGGAGAGACCCAGTACTTC.

The chain links TRBV9 to TRBJ1-1, with D tentatively TRBD1 (6 bases). The germline CDR1 and CDR2 sequences are SGDLS and YYNGEE. V gave up 4 bases and J gave up 2 bases, with 15 bases separating them. The length of the CDR3 is 15 residues. CDR3 amino acids: CASSLTGGPNTEAFF. CDR3 sequence (DNA): TGTGCCAGCAGCCTCACGGGGGGCCCAAACACTGAAGCTTTCTTT.

The genes are TRBV7-3 and TRBJ2-1; 14 positions agree with TRBD2. V lost 4 bases, J lost 11 bases, and 4 bases stayed unmatched. The CDR3 consists of 14 residues. Germline V gene lookup returns CDR1 SGHTA and CDR2 FQGTGA. For the CDR3, the DNA is TGTGCCAGCAGCTCTGGACTAGCGGGAGGACAGCAGTTCTTC. Residues: CASSSGLAGGQQFF.

The chain carries TRBV30 and TRBJ2-7, with 9 bases matching TRBD2. CDR1 GTSNPN and CDR2 SVGIG come from the germline V gene (reference sequence). J gave up 3 bases and V 4 bases, and 10 bases lay outside the gene matches. The CDR3 runs to 15 residues. CDR3 nucleotides: TGTGCCTGGACCGACGTAGCTAGCGGGGTCTACGAGCAGTACTTC. This encodes CAWTDVASGVYEQYF. Using reference TRBV30 and TRBJ2-7 for the parts outside the CDR3, the full variable domain is SQTIHQWPATLVQPVGSPLSLECTVEGTSNPNLYWYRQAAGRGLQLLFYSVGIGQISSEVPQNLSASRPQDRQFILSSKKLLLSDSGFYLCAWTDVASGVYEQYFGPGTRLTVT.

This clonotype was seen once. V is TRBV9 and J is TRBJ1-4; D gene ambiguous. Trimming cost V 1 base and J 10 bases, with 11 bases left between them. The germline V gene encodes CDR1 SGDLS and CDR2 YYNGEE. The CDR3 totals 13 residues. For the CDR3, the DNA is TGTGCCAGCAGCGTATCAGCAGATGGAAAACTGTTTTTT. Translating gives CASSVSADGKLFF. Using reference TRBV9 and TRBJ1-4 for the parts outside the CDR3, the full variable domain is DSGVTQTPKHLITATGQRVTLRCSPRSGDLSVYWYQQSLDQGLQFLIQYYNGEERAKGNILERFSAQQFPDLHSELNLSSLELGDSALYFCASSVSADGKLFFGSGTQLSVL.

The chain links TRBV6-1 to TRBJ2-1; unclear D gene. This CDR3 region has 15 residues. The germline V gene has CDR1 MNHNS and CDR2 SASEGT. V dropped 6 bases and J dropped 0 bases, with 12 bases sitting between them. The CDR3 spells CASSGPPGSYNEQFF. CDR3 nucleotides: TGTGCCAGCAGCGGTCCTCCCGGCTCCTACAATGAGCAGTTCTTC.

V usage is TRBV2 and J usage is TRBJ2-7, with TRBD1 matching over 8 bases. This CDR3 region has 13 residues. CDR1 is SNHLY and CDR2 is FYNNEI in the germline V gene. V lost 6 bases, J lost 5 bases, and 6 bases stayed unmatched. The CDR3 region has the DNA TGTGCCAGCAGCGGCAGGGGGCGCGACGAGCAGTACTTC. Protein: CASSGRGRDEQYF.